What follows are 2 T cell receptor beta chains derived from one specimen sequenced in a study of Graves' ophthalmopathy and Graves' hyperthyroidism. CDR3 regions of TCR beta were amplified from RNA transcripts. The first round was an RT-PCR with HTBI primers, and the second round was a multiplex PCR. TCRdb processed the multiplex PCR reads anew with MiXCR; each CDR3 protein has one entry. The sample records a few hundred thousand distinct CDR3 sequences, roughly 39% being singletons. The sample was peripheral blood or thyroid tissue (not recorded which). These receptors came from an adult man with Graves' hyperthyroidism.

The chain couples TRBV19 to TRBJ2-2; 9 bases are shared with TRBD1. Per germline, CDR1 LNHDA and CDR2 SQIVND (reference sequence). The CDR3 runs to 18 residues. V lost 8 bases to trimming and J lost 2 bases; unmatched junction nucleotides: 15. This chain's CDR3 is CASRSPGLGQGNTGELFF. Here the CDR3 DNA reads TGTGCCAGTCGATCACCCGGGCTGGGACAGGGTAACACCGGGGAGCTGTTTTTT.

This clonotype has just a few counts. The gene calls are TRBV19 and TRBJ1-5; D perhaps matches TRBD1 (5 bases). Trimming cost V 4 bases and J 4 bases, with 17 bases left between them. Per germline, CDR1 LNHDA and CDR2 SQIVND (reference sequence). This CDR3 has 16 residues. CDR3 sequence reads: CASSNPGTPLNQPQHF. DNA for the CDR3: TGTGCCAGTAGTAACCCCGGGACCCCATTGAATCAGCCCCAGCATTTT.